This is a list of T cell receptor beta chains from one sample in a study of T cell responses to AZD1222 COVID-19 vaccine. Data came from immunoSEQ multiplex PCR; TCRdb stores just in-frame clones and leaves some out. The table lists 100,000 or so clones, roughly 90% of them singletons. The sequencing here drew on peripheral blood, taken on day 0 of AZD1222 vaccination. These receptors were collected from an adult in good health. Each CDR3 is given without its conserved first and last residue. Clone sizes are given selectively: once, few, many, or a class where the clone is expanded.

cdr3_aa | clone_size | v_call
ASSFPTQSSYNSPLH | - | TRBV7-9
ASSLWDSQETQY | once | TRBV6-5
AWSELLGEQY | - | TRBV30
ASSADGYEQY | - | TRBV5-4
ASILQGSTDTQY | - | TRBV6-5
ASSLSQGEISYEQY | - | TRBV11-2
ASSYSDQYEQY | - | TRBV6-2/TRBV6-3
ASSRDSLKQY | - | TRBV27
ASSYGEGIREKLF | - | TRBV18
ASSLMRADTQY | once | TRBV7-2
ASSDRRGEAF | - | TRBV6-4
ASSFHSGGKKNIQY | - | TRBV5-8
ASSLVGTSGGGQETQY | once | TRBV11-2
AISATPNTEAF | - | TRBV10-3
ASSKIAGTASGANVLT | - | TRBV19
ASSPHQPGYVNTEAF | - | TRBV4-2
ASSLLTSVREQF | - | TRBV7-2
ASSYDGRYGYT | - | TRBV6-2/TRBV6-3
ASSLLSGTGYGYT | - | TRBV5-4
ASSKEDRDYTDTQY | - | TRBV21-1
ASKAGAGTGELF | - | TRBV19
ASRNPQYNSPLH | - | TRBV10-2
ASSTPVSSHYGYT | - | TRBV19
ASSPYTEAF | - | TRBV7-2
ASSLLAGLTPSTDTQY | - | TRBV9
ASSQDLALAFYGYT | - | TRBV3-1/TRBV3-2
ASSVDGANYGYT | few | TRBV7-2
SAGPHNEQF | - | TRBV20-1
ASSQGASGGGETQY | few | TRBV3-1/TRBV3-2
ASTAGTSGETQY | - | TRBV19
ASSELHGYT | - | TRBV6-1
ASSPQGTGAGGELF | once | TRBV11-2
ASSPTGDEAF | - | TRBV18
ASSPGAPGGNNSPLH | - | TRBV14
ASSTPAGGTGLSYEQY | - | TRBV6-2/TRBV6-3
ASSIEDTPSNQPQH | - | TRBV19
ASSKGVGGSVYNEQF | - | TRBV21-1
ASSPPLTHEQY | - | TRBV7-9
ASTPRGRNYNEQF | - | TRBV19
ASSTGRRQPQH | - | TRBV6-5
ASSPRGQGAGSYGYT | once | TRBV18
ASSLLTGGLYEQY | - | TRBV28
ATSDPGVMTDTQY | once | TRBV24-1
ASSQSGQGRAKNIQY | once | TRBV3-1/TRBV3-2
ASSLAASGGSYEQY | - | TRBV7-6
ASSTSGTGSFGNSPLH | once | TRBV19
ASSHTGLQLTEAF | - | TRBV3-1/TRBV3-2
ASSGPGLLSGNTIY | - | TRBV25-1